These 20 T cell receptor beta chains share one sample of origin, sequenced in a study of blood T cells in healthy people across ages (dated by TCRdb to 2014 to 2015). Library generation was performed with 5' RACE. The sample was run on an Illumina HiSeq 2500. The second PCR ran for roughly 6 to 11 cycles and used a J-beta primer mix along with a sample-barcoded 5' primer. Using fastp trimming at Q25 and MiXCR clonotype assembly, TCRdb reanalyzed the public sequencing data and kept in-frame beta chains. Each record represents a unique CDR3 protein, reported with the most common genes and DNA among its rows. Recorded for this sample are 750,000 or so distinct CDR3 sequences; around a quarter of them occurred a single time. The top ten constitute 9.4% of the sample. The same sample was also used in a study of T cells of mothers and their children.

The sequenced sample was blood. The receptors derive from a boy younger than 18 in good health.

The chain carries TRBV12-3 or TRBV12-4 and TRBJ2-5; TRBD1 aligns across 8 bases. The J call may be in error: the DNA end matches TRBJ2-7 better. The CDR3 contains 16 residues. This CDR3 is CASSLVLGQGTDEQYF. As DNA, the CDR3 is TGTGCCAGCAGTTTGGTTTTAGGACAGGGAACGGACGAGCAGTACTTC.

This clonotype has a handful of counts. V and J are TRBV4-1 and TRBJ2-5; 8 bases fit TRBD2. The CDR3 spans 15 residues. Germline loops: CDR1 MGHRA, CDR2 YSYEKL. Trimming took 3 bases from V and 4 from J; bases not matched to a gene: 7. This CDR3 is CASSQGSGGPETQYF. CDR3 nucleotides: TGCGCCAGCAGCCAGGGTTCGGGAGGGCCAGAGACCCAGTACTTC.

This chain joins TRBV5-5 and TRBJ2-5, with D unresolved. V was trimmed by 0 bases and J by 5 bases, leaving 8 bases between them. This CDR3 spans 13 amino acids. Germline assignment: CDR1 SGHKS and CDR2 YYEKEE (reference sequence). The CDR3 region has the DNA TGTGCCAGCAGCTTGGGACCCATGGAGACCCAGTACTTC. As protein: CASSLGPMETQYF.

The chain combines TRBV29-1 with TRBJ1-4; tentatively, D is TRBD1 (6 bases). The CDR3 covers 16 residues. Germline V gene lookup returns CDR1 SQVTM and CDR2 ANQGSEA. Trimming pared 7 bases from V and 0 bases from J, leaving 18 bases between. The CDR3 loop reads CSATLTGSATNEKLFF. The CDR3 nucleotides read TGCAGCGCTACCCTGACAGGCTCTGCAACTAATGAAAAACTGTTTTTT.

The chain combines TRBV19 with TRBJ2-3; no clear D. Germline-derived CDR1 and CDR2 are LNHDA and SQIVND (reference sequence). The CDR3 consists of 13 residues. The V gene lost 1 base and the J gene lost 2 bases, with 4 bases spanning the gap. Here the CDR3 DNA reads TGTGCCAGTAGTATAGGGACCACAGATACGCAGTATTTT. It codes for CASSIGTTDTQYF.

In regard to this clonotype: A read error may produce the germline difference seen at one junction end. The chain links TRBV7-2 to TRBJ2-5; TRBD1 matches at 8 bases. CDR3 size: 11 residues. Germline V gene sequence: CDR1 SGHTA, CDR2 FQGNSA. The CDR3 is CASSSSGQEFF. CDR3 coding DNA: TGTGCCAGCAGTAGTTCGGGACAGGAGTTCTTC.

The chain carries TRBV24-1 and TRBJ2-2; perhaps TRBD1 as D (5 bases). The CDR3 runs to 15 residues. Germline CDR1 is KGHDR and CDR2 is SFDVKD. V was trimmed by 2 bases and J by 2 bases, leaving 8 bases between them. CDR3 sequence reads: CATSDWTRNTGELFF. The DNA of the CDR3 is TGTGCCACCAGTGATTGGACAAGAAACACCGGGGAGCTGTTTTTT.

This clonotype showed up just a few times. V usage is TRBV29-1 and J usage is TRBJ2-5; 7 bases match TRBD1. Germline lookup yields CDR1 SQVTM and CDR2 ANQGSEA. CDR3 length: 14 amino acids. Germline trimming cut 4 bases from V and 1 base from J; bases unmatched to any gene: 6. CDR3: CSVVKGAIQETQYF. The CDR3 DNA reads as TGCAGCGTTGTAAAGGGGGCAATCCAAGAGACCCAGTACTTC.

The rearrangement uses TRBV20-1 and TRBJ2-4, with TRBD2 as a possible D gene (6 bases). V was clipped by 7 bases and J by 1 base, with 14 bases between them. The length of the CDR3 is 14 residues. Per the germline V gene, CDR1 is DFQATT and CDR2 is SNEGSKA (reference sequence). In nucleotides, the CDR3 is TGCAGTGTCGAGCCACGGGGGGCCAAAAACATTCAGTACTTC. This codes for CSVEPRGAKNIQYF.

This clonotype was counted between two and nine times. This CDR3 is CASSLALAGLASTDTQYF. The CDR3 DNA is TGTGCCAGCAGCTTAGCCCTTGCGGGACTAGCTAGCACAGATACGCAGTATTTT. This chain joins TRBV7-2 and TRBJ2-3; TRBD2 matches 9 bases. Unmatched junction bases numbered 7, after V lost 0 bases and J lost 0 bases. This CDR3 spans 18 amino acids. CDR1 is SGHTA and CDR2 is FQGNSA in the germline V gene.

This clonotype has more than one count but fewer than ten. J is TRBJ2-5 and V is TRBV19, with unresolved D. V shed 0 bases and J shed 5 bases, with 7 bases lying between them. The length of the CDR3 is 13 residues. CDR1 and CDR2 (germline): LNHDA, SQIVND (reference sequence). The CDR3 protein is CASSIDFLETQYF. For the CDR3, the DNA is TGTGCCAGTAGTATAGACTTTTTGGAGACCCAGTACTTC.

The CDR3 bases are TGCAGTGCTAGAGATGCTTTCGGTCAGCCCCAGCATTTT. This translates into CSARDAFGQPQHF. The gene calls are TRBV20-1 and TRBJ1-5; no firm D call. CDR3 size: 13 residues. The V gene's germline CDR1 is DFQATT and CDR2 SNEGSKA (reference sequence). V lost 0 bases, J lost 6 bases, and 9 bases lay in between.

This clonotype came up a few times. The chain carries TRBV12-3 or TRBV12-4 and TRBJ2-5; 10 nucleotides match TRBD2. The J call may be wrong; the DNA end is better matched by TRBJ2-7. The CDR3 spans 16 residues. CDR3 nucleotide sequence: TGTGCCAGCGGAAGTGGCAGCGGGAGGGCCTCCTACGAGCAGTACTTC. Translation gives CASGSGSGRASYEQYF.

This chain joins TRBV2 and TRBJ1-2; maybe TRBD1 (6 bases). CDR3 length: 15 residues. With 6 bases removed from V and 3 bases from J, the gap between germline ends came to 17 bases. Germline V gives CDR1 SNHLY, CDR2 FYNNEI. The chain's CDR3 is CASSPLGGADYGYTF. The CDR3 nucleotides are TGTGCCAGCAGCCCGCTTGGGGGCGCAGACTATGGCTACACCTTC.

V gene TRBV7-2 combines with J gene TRBJ2-7; tentatively, D is TRBD1 (8 bases). Germline V CDR1 and CDR2: SGHTA, FQGNSA. This CDR3 has 18 residues. Trimming pared 2 bases from V and 6 bases from J, leaving 26 bases between. The CDR3 region is CASSLSGRGTGWYFEQYF. CDR3 in DNA: TGTGCCAGCAGCTTATCGGGGAGGGGGACAGGATGGTATTTCGAGCAGTACTTC.

This clonotype occurred a few times. This chain connects TRBV6-5 to TRBJ2-2; TRBD2 agrees at 11 bases. V dropped 0 bases and J dropped 7; count of bases not matched to a gene: 4. There are 16 residues in the CDR3. CDR1 is MNHEY and CDR2 is SVGAGI in the germline V gene. The CDR3: CASSYSGLAESGELFF. CDR3 nucleotides: TGTGCCAGCAGTTACTCGGGACTAGCGGAGAGCGGGGAGCTGTTTTTT.

The rearrangement links TRBV20-1 to TRBJ2-1; 8 nucleotides match TRBD1. The J call is uncertain, as TRBJ2-7 better fits the DNA end. Per germline, CDR1 DFQATT and CDR2 SNEGSKA (reference sequence). The CDR3 spans 13 residues. The CDR3 is CSASGTGLYEQYF. CDR3 coding DNA: TGCAGTGCTAGTGGGACAGGCCTTTACGAGCAGTACTTC.

J is TRBJ2-1 and V is TRBV7-2; D is uncertain. Trimming stripped 6 bases from V and 5 bases from J, with 11 bases between. Germline V gene lookup returns CDR1 SGHTA and CDR2 FQGNSA. This CDR3 contains 13 residues. The CDR3 spells CASSGYPDNEQFF. CDR3 DNA: TGTGCCAGCAGTGGTTACCCTGACAATGAGCAGTTCTTC.

V and J are TRBV29-1 and TRBJ2-1; D possibly uses TRBD1 or TRBD2 (6 bases each). In germline, CDR1 is SQVTM, CDR2 ANQGSEA. The CDR3 runs 15 residues. V was pared by 7 bases and J by 3 bases, with 19 bases between. The CDR3 nucleotides read TGCAGCGGCAAAGCCCCGGGGGCCCTCTACAATGAGCAGTTCTTC. Translated: CSGKAPGALYNEQFF.

The chain joins TRBV12-3 or TRBV12-4 to TRBJ2-4; unclear D gene. The CDR3 totals 12 residues. Trimming stripped 9 bases from V and 0 bases from J, with 6 bases between. CDR3 bases: TGTGCCAGTAAAGGAGCCAAAAACATTCAGTACTTC. Encoded protein: CASKGAKNIQYF.